The subject of this entry is one TCR beta chain. From germline, CDR1 is SEHNR and CDR2 FQNEAQ (reference sequence). The CDR3 is 14 amino acids. Deletions cut 2 bases from V and 4 bases from J, with 10 bases between. Some clones are missing from TCRdb's copy, which holds only in-frame ones; the method was immunoSEQ multiplex PCR. The sample includes some 140,000 clones, about 94% of them seen just once. The data derive from a study of control samples from healthy donors and cancer patients. This chain connects TRBV7-9 to TRBJ2-3; D could derive from TRBD1 or TRBD2 (6 bases each). Material: blood. This receptor was identified in a man in his forties in good health. In DNA form, the CDR3 reads TGTGCCAGCAGCTTATTGAGGGGGGCAGATACGCAGTATTTT. It encodes CASSLLRGADTQYF.